This is a list of T cell receptor beta chains from one sample in a study of cytomegalovirus exposure and HLA in healthy donors. Profiling relied on immunoSEQ multiplex PCR, and the TCRdb table lists in-frame clones only, not all of them. The data contain about 98,000 clones, roughly 87% of them seen just once; the ten biggest clones take up about 5.7%. Sequencing was carried out using PBMCs. The receptors come from a man younger than 35 in good health and CMV-seropositive. CDR3s leave out the opening cysteine and the closing phenylalanine or tryptophan. D genes are given only for firm matches.

cdr3_length: 13
j_call: TRBJ1-5
d_call: TRBD1
v_call: TRBV28
cdr3_aa: ASSFTDRAGQPQH

cdr3_length: 15
j_call: TRBJ2-3
d_call: .
v_call: TRBV9
cdr3_aa: ASSVGQQNPLTDTQY

cdr3_length: 12
j_call: TRBJ2-7
d_call: TRBD1
v_call: TRBV19
cdr3_aa: ASSIGTGSYEQY

cdr3_length: 12
j_call: TRBJ2-7
d_call: TRBD2
v_call: TRBV9
cdr3_aa: ASSEGTNSYEQY

cdr3_length: 15
j_call: TRBJ2-1
d_call: TRBD2
v_call: TRBV2
cdr3_aa: ASTGTSGRGSYNEQF

cdr3_length: 12
j_call: TRBJ1-1
d_call: .
v_call: TRBV6-6
cdr3_aa: ASSYGQEDTEAF

cdr3_length: 15
j_call: TRBJ2-5
d_call: TRBD2
v_call: TRBV7-9
cdr3_aa: ASSLGAGREGSETQY

cdr3_length: 15
j_call: TRBJ2-1
d_call: TRBD2
v_call: TRBV9
cdr3_aa: ASSRKGLAGEYNEQF

cdr3_length: 12
j_call: TRBJ2-1
d_call: .
v_call: TRBV9
cdr3_aa: ASSVQDIYNEQF

cdr3_length: 13
j_call: TRBJ1-1
d_call: .
v_call: TRBV19
cdr3_aa: ASSSPTGGNTEAF

cdr3_length: 10
j_call: TRBJ2-1
d_call: .
v_call: TRBV11-2
cdr3_aa: ASSHGYNEQF

cdr3_length: 13
j_call: TRBJ1-5
d_call: .
v_call: TRBV19
cdr3_aa: ASSIMAGSGQPQH